A single sample is the source of the 28 T cell receptor beta chains below, sequenced in a study of cytomegalovirus exposure and HLA in healthy donors. PCR amplification relied on 60 Vbeta primers (plus 13 Jbeta primers). This table comes from immunoSEQ multiplex PCR, and its TCRdb copy is limited to in-frame clones, with some not included. This table holds more than 150,000 clones, 82% found once. Input material: PBMCs. The receptors stem from a man in his forties in good health and CMV-seronegative.

This sequence joins TRBV4-1 and TRBJ2-7; 9 bases are a match to TRBD2. The CDR3 length is 17 residues. After removal of 4 bases from V and 5 bases from J, the junction contained 15 bases not matched to a gene. The germline V gene encodes CDR1 MGHRA and CDR2 YSYEKL. In nucleotides, the CDR3 is TGCGCCAGCAGCCGATTGGAGGTAGCGGGAGCTGGGCACGAGCAGTACTTC. This codes for CASSRLEVAGAGHEQYF.

The J gene is TRBJ1-1, the V gene TRBV19; tentative D call: TRBD1 (5 bases). Germline values: CDR1 LNHDA, CDR2 SQIVND (reference sequence). This CDR3 has 13 residues. With 8 bases removed from V and 2 bases from J, the gap between germline ends came to 12 bases. CDR3 sequence: CASQRGSNTEAFF. The CDR3 nucleotides read TGTGCCAGTCAGCGGGGGAGTAACACTGAAGCTTTCTTT.

As DNA, the CDR3 is TGTGCCAGCAGCTTAGACGGAGCGGGTCGGATTGATACGCAGTATTTT. It specifies CASSLDGAGRIDTQYF. V is TRBV11-3 and J is TRBJ2-3, with D perhaps matching TRBD2 (6 bases). Germline V gives CDR1 SGHNT, CDR2 YENEEA. V was cut by 0 bases and J by 6 bases, with 16 bases left in between. There are 16 residues in the CDR3.

For the CDR3, the DNA is TGTGCCAGCAGTTACTCATACAAGGGGGATTTCCATGGCTACACCTTC. This codes for CASSYSYKGDFHGYTF. The rearrangement joins TRBV6-6 to TRBJ1-2, with D maybe TRBD1 (6 bases). Looked up from germline, CDR1 is MNHNY and CDR2 is SVGAGI (reference sequence). The CDR3 is 16 residues long. Trimming removed 0 bases from V and 6 bases from J, with 17 bases in between.

This rearrangement joins TRBV10-1 to TRBJ1-2; D remains unclear. The CDR3 length is 17 residues. The V gene lost 5 bases and the J gene lost 3 bases, with 22 bases spanning the gap. The germline CDR1 and CDR2 sequences are WNHNN and SYGVQD (reference sequence). CDR3 amino acids: CASSHSRTRNTYYGYTF. The CDR3 DNA reads TGCGCCAGCAGTCACTCTCGAACCCGAAATACCTACTATGGCTACACCTTC.

The chain links TRBV19 to TRBJ1-4; no clear D gene. Per germline, CDR1 LNHDA and CDR2 SQIVND (reference sequence). This CDR3 has 13 residues. Trimming left V 4 bases short and J 7 bases short, with 10 bases between. CDR3 sequence (DNA): TGTGCCAGTAGTAGCCGGTCTGGTGAAAAACTGTTTTTT. This sequence encodes CASSSRSGEKLFF. Variable domain in full (rest from reference TRBV19 and TRBJ1-4): DGGITQSPKYLFRKEGQNVTLSCEQNLNHDAMYWYRQDPGQGLRLIYYSQIVNDFQKGDIAEGYSVSREKKESFPLTVTSAQKNPTAFYLCASSSRSGEKLFFGSGTQLSVL.

The gene calls are TRBV5-1 and TRBJ2-5, with a weak D call TRBD1 (7 bases). The germline gives CDR1 SGHRS, CDR2 YFSETQ. The CDR3 runs 16 residues. Trimming took 0 bases from V and 2 from J, leaving 14 bases between them. CDR3 residues: CASSLAQGGLQETQYF. Here the CDR3 DNA reads TGCGCCAGCAGCTTGGCCCAGGGGGGATTGCAAGAGACCCAGTACTTC.

The gene calls are TRBV6-5 and TRBJ1-1; D perhaps matches TRBD1 (5 bases). The CDR3 totals 15 residues. Germline loops: CDR1 MNHEY, CDR2 SVGAGI. V lost 0 bases to trimming and J lost 1 base, with 9 bases between them. CDR3: CASSYSIGGNTEAFF. CDR3 nucleotide sequence: TGTGCCAGCAGTTACTCGATCGGGGGGAACACTGAAGCTTTCTTT.

The gene calls are TRBV5-1 and TRBJ2-7; 8 bases match TRBD2. Looked up from germline, CDR1 is SGHRS and CDR2 is YFSETQ. With V trimmed by 4 bases and J by 7 bases, 13 bases remained unmatched. CDR3 length equals 15 residues. CDR3 region: CASSETSGSRMEQYF. For the CDR3, the DNA is TGCGCCAGCAGCGAAACCAGCGGGAGTAGAATGGAGCAGTACTTC. The whole variable domain, remainder taken from reference TRBV5-1 and TRBJ2-7, is KAGVTQTPRYLIKTRGQQVTLSCSPISGHRSVSWYQQTPGQGLQFLFEYFSETQRNKGNFPGRFSGRQFSNSRSEMNVSTLELGDSALYLCASSETSGSRMEQYFGPGTRLTVT.

V gene TRBV4-1 combines with J gene TRBJ1-3; D may be TRBD1 (5 bases). CDR3 length: 17 residues. CDR1 and CDR2 (germline): MGHRA, YSYEKL. The V end lost 4 bases, the J end lost 0 bases, and 16 bases lay between the germline ends. CDR3 sequence reads: CASSPQVDTISGNTIYF. CDR3 nucleotide sequence: TGCGCCAGCAGCCCACAGGTGGACACCATCTCTGGAAACACCATATATTTT.

The genes are TRBV5-1 and TRBJ2-3, with D possibly TRBD1 on 6 matching bases. CDR3 size: 14 residues. CDR1 SGHRS and CDR2 YFSETQ come from the germline V gene. The V end was cut by 0 bases, the J end by 2 bases, with 7 bases between. The CDR3, as DNA: TGCGCCAGCAGCTTGGGGACAGTCACAGATACGCAGTATTTT. Translated, it gives CASSLGTVTDTQYF. Looking up the rest from reference TRBV5-1 and TRBJ2-3 gives the full variable domain: KAGVTQTPRYLIKTRGQQVTLSCSPISGHRSVSWYQQTPGQGLQFLFEYFSETQRNKGNFPGRFSGRQFSNSRSEMNVSTLELGDSALYLCASSLGTVTDTQYFGPGTRLTVL.

This clone appeared once. Here the CDR3 DNA reads TGTGCCAGCTCGGGAGTGAACACTGAAGCTTTCTTT. As protein: CASSGVNTEAFF. The gene calls are TRBV28 and TRBJ1-1, with D unresolved. CDR1 MDHEN and CDR2 SYDVKM come from the germline V gene. CDR3 length: 12 residues. Trimming left V 8 bases short and J 0 bases short, with 7 bases between.

This chain uses TRBV9 with TRBJ2-2, with D possibly matching TRBD1 (5 bases). The germline CDR1 and CDR2 sequences are SGDLS and YYNGEE. The germline V and J ends were trimmed by 4 bases and 2 bases, with 12 bases remaining between them. The CDR3 is 15 residues long. CDR3 sequence (DNA): TGTGCCAGCAGCATAGGGGCAGCTAACACCGGGGAGCTGTTTTTT. Translated, it gives CASSIGAANTGELFF.

The chain has TRBV7-8 and TRBJ1-4; D is perhaps TRBD1 (6 bases). The germline V gene has CDR1 SGHVS and CDR2 FQNEAQ. Trimming cost V 6 bases and J 5 bases, with 13 bases left between them. The CDR3 runs to 14 residues. In nucleotides, the CDR3 is TGTGCCAGCAGTCTAGGGGGTGCCAATGAAAAACTGTTTTTT. Amino acids: CASSLGGANEKLFF.

This rearrangement joins TRBV4-2 to TRBJ2-6; TRBD2 agrees at 15 bases. The CDR3 length is 22 residues. The V and J ends lost 3 bases and 2 bases, in that order; junction bases with no gene match: 14. The germline V gene encodes CDR1 LGHNA and CDR2 YNFKEQ. The CDR3 nucleotides read TGTGCCAGCAGCCATCCCCGGGGGACTAGCGGGGGGCCCCTCGCTGGGGCCAACGTCCTGACTTTC. This translates into CASSHPRGTSGGPLAGANVLTF.

This clone was counted a single time. This chain links TRBV6-6 with TRBJ1-6, with a possible D match to TRBD1 (6 bases). This CDR3 has 16 residues. Germline lookup yields CDR1 MNHNY and CDR2 SVGAGI (reference sequence). V was pared by 6 bases and J by 10 bases, with 22 bases between. The CDR3 region has the DNA TGTGCCAGCAGCCCCGGGGGGAACAGGGTCTACTCACCCCTCCACTTT. Protein: CASSPGGNRVYSPLHF.

J is TRBJ2-1 and V is TRBV28; D is uncertain. The length of the CDR3 is 15 residues. With 1 base removed from V and 4 bases from J, the gap between germline ends came to 11 bases. Germline V lookup: CDR1 MDHEN, CDR2 SYDVKM. The CDR3 DNA reads TGTGCCAGCAGTTTATTTTCCAGAAGTTACAATGAGCAGTTCTTC. This gives the protein CASSLFSRSYNEQFF. Combining the CDR3 with reference TRBV28 and TRBJ2-1 gives the whole variable domain DVKVTQSSRYLVKRTGEKVFLECVQDMDHENMFWYRQDPGLGLRLIYFSYDVKMKEKGDIPEGYSVSREKKERFSLILESASTNQTSMYLCASSLFSRSYNEQFFGPGTRLTVL.

The rearrangement links TRBV28 to TRBJ2-7; D is ambiguous. Germline V gene lookup returns CDR1 MDHEN and CDR2 SYDVKM. The CDR3 has 11 residues. The germline V and J ends were trimmed by 4 bases and 4 bases, with 5 bases remaining between them. The CDR3 coding sequence is TGTGCCAGCAGTTCCGTGTACGAGCAGTACTTC. Protein sequence: CASSSVYEQYF.

This clone was seen more than once but under ten times. Other DNA sequences in the same sample also yield this CDR3. The rearrangement links TRBV18 to TRBJ2-5; 7 positions agree with TRBD2. Germline V gene sequence: CDR1 KGHSH, CDR2 LQKENI. After removal of 6 bases from V and 2 bases from J, the junction contained 3 bases not matched to a gene. The CDR3 has 13 amino acids. This chain's CDR3 is CASSQGGQETQYF. The CDR3, as DNA: TGTGCCAGCTCCCAGGGAGGGCAAGAGACCCAGTACTTC.

This clone was seen only once. Mismatch with germline at one junction end may stem from a read error. The sample holds other DNA sequences that translate to the same CDR3. The chain has TRBV11-2 and TRBJ1-2; 7 bases match TRBD1. Germline V gene sequence: CDR1 SGHAT, CDR2 FQNNGV. The CDR3 length is 18 residues. In DNA form, the CDR3 reads TGTGCCAGCAGCCTAGAGAAAATTACAGGGGAATTAAGCCGCGGCTACACCTTC. It yields the protein CASSLEKITGELSRGYTF.

The chain links TRBV28 to TRBJ2-1; no reliable D call. The CDR3 totals 11 residues. The V end was cut by 1 base, the J end by 9 bases, with 4 bases between. Germline CDR1 is MDHEN and CDR2 is SYDVKM. The CDR3 coding sequence is TGTGCCAGCAGTTTATTATTTGAGCAGTTCTTC. Protein: CASSLLFEQFF.

The CDR3 spells CASSLVQGPNQPQHF. Written as DNA, the CDR3 is TGTGCCAGCAGCTTGGTGCAGGGGCCCAATCAGCCCCAGCATTTT. The rearrangement uses TRBV5-8 and TRBJ1-5, with D possibly matching TRBD1 (6 bases). Trimming pared 0 bases from V and 3 bases from J, leaving 10 bases between. This CDR3 is 15 amino acids long. Per the germline V gene, CDR1 is SGHTS and CDR2 is YDEGEE. The whole variable domain, remainder taken from reference TRBV5-8 and TRBJ1-5, is EAGVTQSPTHLIKTRGQQATLRCSPISGHTSVYWYQQALGLGLQFLLWYDEGEERNRGNFPPRFSGRQFPNYSSELNVNALELEDSALYLCASSLVQGPNQPQHFGDGTRLSIL.

The chain combines TRBV7-3 with TRBJ2-1; no firm D call. In germline, CDR1 is SGHTA, CDR2 FQGTGA. This CDR3 spans 15 amino acids. The ends were cut back, 5 bases at V and 0 bases at J, with 11 bases in the middle. The DNA of the CDR3 is TGTGCCAGCAGCCATAATCCGAGCTCCTACAATGAGCAGTTCTTC. It translates to CASSHNPSSYNEQFF.

This chain connects TRBV7-9 to TRBJ2-1; 7 nucleotides line up with TRBD2. In germline, CDR1 is SEHNR, CDR2 FQNEAQ (reference sequence). V lost 4 bases and J lost 5; bases outside the gene matches: 20. The CDR3 runs to 19 residues. The CDR3 sequence: CASSSERLSGSSGDNEQFF. CDR3 nucleotides: TGTGCCAGCAGCTCTGAACGTCTTTCGGGGTCTAGCGGCGACAATGAGCAGTTCTTC.

The J gene is TRBJ2-1, the V gene TRBV2; 12 bases are shared with TRBD2. The junction had 3 bases not matched to a gene; V was cut back by 5 bases and J by 4 bases. CDR3 size: 15 residues. The germline V gene has CDR1 SNHLY and CDR2 FYNNEI. The CDR3 region is CASSPSGGVYNEQFF. DNA of the CDR3: TGTGCCAGCAGTCCTAGCGGGGGGGTTTACAATGAGCAGTTCTTC.

V gene TRBV6-6 combines with J gene TRBJ1-2; D is perhaps TRBD1 (6 bases). CDR1 is MNHNY, CDR2 SVGAGI, per germline (reference sequence). This CDR3 is 12 amino acids long. Trimming removed 6 bases from V and 4 bases from J, with 9 bases in between. The CDR3 protein is CASSLDSYGYTF. CDR3 DNA: TGTGCCAGCAGCCTGGACAGCTATGGCTACACCTTC.

V and J are TRBV30 and TRBJ1-2, with 11 bases aligning to TRBD1. Germline-derived CDR1 and CDR2 are GTSNPN and SVGIG (reference sequence). The CDR3 totals 15 residues. V trimming: 1 base; J trimming: 4 bases; junction bases outside the gene matches: 5. The CDR3 protein is CAWSGGQGAAYGYTF. The CDR3 nucleotides read TGTGCCTGGAGTGGCGGACAGGGGGCGGCCTATGGCTACACCTTC.

V gene TRBV12-5 combines with J gene TRBJ2-1; TRBD2 aligns across 7 bases. The CDR3 is made up of 15 amino acids. Germline V lookup: CDR1 LGHNT, CDR2 FRNRAP. With V trimmed by 9 bases and J by 0 bases, 8 bases remained unmatched. The CDR3 loop reads CARGGWEGSYNEQFF. The CDR3 DNA reads as TGTGCTAGGGGCGGGTGGGAGGGCTCCTACAATGAGCAGTTCTTC.